A selection of T cell receptor beta chains follows, all from one sample in a study of monozygotic twins with inflammatory bowel disease. From its re-call of the 5' RACE reads, TCRdb lists each CDR3 protein once, without DNA. In total, the table holds over 110,000 distinct CDR3 sequences. Material for sequencing was blood. The receptor set was obtained from a human donor with ulcerative colitis or Crohn's disease, or a healthy co-twin of an affected twin (not recorded which). The CDR3 runs from the conserved cysteine through the conserved F or W.

j_call,v_call,cdr3_aa
TRBJ1-5,TRBV19,CASSTPDRAYQPQHF
TRBJ1-4,TRBV11-2,CASKEVGRGEKLFF
TRBJ2-2,TRBV10-3,CAISGGTSGLTGELFF
TRBJ2-1,TRBV6-5,CASSYSAGGSYNEQFF
TRBJ1-2,TRBV6-5,CASSYSPEANYGYTF
TRBJ2-7,TRBV6-5,CASSYLAGGTYEQYF
TRBJ2-5,TRBV5-1,CASSAPESETQYF
TRBJ2-7,TRBV7-8,CASSLRDRRRQYF
TRBJ1-5,TRBV7-2,CASTATGDQPQHF
TRBJ1-2,TRBV7-9,CASSSRGTGGDGYTF
TRBJ1-4,TRBV6-6,CASSRRQDEKLFF
TRBJ2-1,TRBV5-1,CASSLGHRVYNEQFF
TRBJ2-7,TRBV5-1,CASSFWTGSYEQYF
TRBJ1-2,TRBV7-3,CASSTSPGLDRVQTF
TRBJ1-2,TRBV5-6,CASSLGRGSLGYTF
TRBJ1-6,TRBV9,CASSDGPRSSYNSPLHF
TRBJ1-1,TRBV19,CASSNRQTEAFF
TRBJ2-3,TRBV4-1,CASSQERGSDTQYF
TRBJ2-7,TRBV29-1,CSVVSGSGQYF
TRBJ2-7,TRBV6-5,CASSYSSPGQGVYEQYF
TRBJ2-1,TRBV14,CASSQERGSYYNEQFF
TRBJ2-2,TRBV6-5,CASSLAILNTGELFF
TRBJ1-2,TRBV7-2,CASSLEVYIEYGYTF
TRBJ2-6,TRBV11-2,CASSSKGQTSSGANVLTF
TRBJ2-4,TRBV11-2,CASSRLSAGNIQYF
TRBJ2-3,TRBV7-9,CASSSPGQGPTQYF
TRBJ2-7,TRBV6-5,CASSYHPGQGKFGGHEQYF
TRBJ2-7,TRBV28,CASSSPGQGNYEQYF
TRBJ2-5,TRBV7-3,CASSLAGGSKETQYF
TRBJ2-3,TRBV5-4,CASSNNRGRLDTQYF
TRBJ1-4,TRBV12-3/TRBV12-4,CASRLNEKLFF
TRBJ1-5,TRBV25-1,CASSGDGGNQPQHF
TRBJ2-5,TRBV12-3/TRBV12-4,CASSFPTGGTGETQYF
TRBJ1-6,TRBV5-1,CASSGQGAHSPLHF
TRBJ1-6,TRBV5-1,CASSLGRVGVGSPLHF
TRBJ2-3,TRBV6-5,CASRRDRGHSTDTQYF
TRBJ2-1,TRBV3-1,CASSLTGGPYNEQFF
TRBJ2-1,TRBV11-2,CASSLGLGNEQFF
TRBJ2-7,TRBV2,CASSEAHPGGGYEQYF
TRBJ1-2,TRBV19,CASRSSFGAENYGYTF
TRBJ2-1,TRBV12-3/TRBV12-4,CASSSRDLRQFF
TRBJ2-1,TRBV29-1,CSVASGNYYNEQFF
TRBJ2-1,TRBV20-1,CSARKGGAHSNEQFF
TRBJ1-2,TRBV5-1,CASSFLDRSGGYTF
TRBJ2-7,TRBV5-1,CASSLEQDYQQYF
TRBJ2-2,TRBV7-8,CASSLEYLVAGELFF
TRBJ2-5,TRBV6-5,CASSYGGRLAFETQYF
TRBJ2-7,TRBV6-2/TRBV6-3,CASSYQWAAMEQYF
TRBJ1-2,TRBV28,CASSSPGTLYYGYTF